The 10 T cell receptor beta chains listed next were all sequenced from one sample in a study of blood T cell repertoires in COVID-19. The method was immunoSEQ multiplex PCR; TCRdb's version includes in-frame clones alone and lacks a portion of them. The table records 45,000 to 50,000 clones, over 80% of them present only once. Sequenced: peripheral blood. These receptors were taken from a man in his sixties with active COVID-19.

This clone has a handful of counts. V usage is TRBV10-3 and J usage is TRBJ2-7; 9 positions match TRBD1. The CDR3 sequence is 14 residues long. With V trimmed by 5 bases and J by 6 bases, 8 bases remained unmatched. Germline lookup yields CDR1 ENHRY and CDR2 SYGVKD. CDR3 bases: TGTGCCATCAGTACCCCGGGACAGGGTGGCGAGCAGTACTTC. Protein sequence: CAISTPGQGGEQYF.

This clone was recorded once. An end of the junction differs from the germline gene, which may be a read error. V gene TRBV18 combines with J gene TRBJ2-7; TRBD2 agrees at 10 bases. The CDR3 covers 16 residues. CDR1 KGHSH and CDR2 LQKENI come from the germline V gene. CDR3 bases: TGTGCCAGCTCACCACTTAGCGGGGGGTCCTCCTACGGGCAGTACTTC. As protein: CASSPLSGGSSYGQYF.

This clone was found a few times. The V and J genes are TRBV27 and TRBJ2-7; 10 bases map to TRBD1. The CDR3 is 15 amino acids. Germline values: CDR1 MNHEY, CDR2 SMNVEV (reference sequence). Trimming cost V 6 bases and J 3 bases; bases outside gene matches: 8. The CDR3 reads CASSLRDRGFYEQYF. The CDR3 DNA reads as TGTGCCAGCAGCCTCCGGGACAGGGGATTCTACGAGCAGTACTTC.

The chain has TRBV6-1 and TRBJ1-5; 8 nucleotides match TRBD1. The CDR3 length is 15 residues. The germline V gene has CDR1 MNHNS and CDR2 SASEGT. The V and J ends lost 0 bases and 6 bases, in that order; junction bases with no gene match: 4. CDR3 DNA sequence: TGTGCCAGCAGTGAAGCGAGCAGGGGGCTTCAGCCCCAGCATTTT. Amino acid sequence: CASSEASRGLQPQHF.

On this clone itself: One end of the junction fails to match germline, which may point to a read error. The rearrangement links TRBV6-5 to TRBJ1-2, with 12 bases that match TRBD1. The CDR3 is 13 amino acids. CDR1 is MNHEY and CDR2 is SVGAGI in the germline V gene. The CDR3 loop is CASSYSGQGAFNF. For the CDR3, the DNA is TGTGCCAGCAGTTATTCGGGACAGGGGGCGTTCAACTTC.

The gene calls are TRBV7-2 and TRBJ2-7; 8 nucleotides line up with TRBD2. Germline-derived CDR1 and CDR2 are SGHTA and FQGNSA. V was pared by 1 base and J by 3 bases, with 5 bases of the junction left unmatched. CDR3 length: 15 residues. DNA for the CDR3: TGTGCCAGCAGCTTAGGAGGCAGCGGGAGCTACGAGCAGTACTTC. It encodes CASSLGGSGSYEQYF.

This sequence joins TRBV19 and TRBJ2-2, with a tentative D call TRBD2 (6 bases). Trimming stripped 6 bases from V and 6 bases from J, with 11 bases between. Germline V gene lookup returns CDR1 LNHDA and CDR2 SQIVND (reference sequence). The CDR3 spans 13 residues. The CDR3 loop reads CASSLTSAGELFF. CDR3 nucleotides: TGTGCCAGTAGCCTGACTAGTGCCGGGGAGCTGTTTTTT.

The rearrangement uses TRBV19 and TRBJ2-5, with 16 bases aligning to TRBD2. Germline V gene lookup returns CDR1 LNHDA and CDR2 SQIVND (reference sequence). CDR3 length: 16 residues. After removal of 7 bases from V and 2 bases from J, the junction contained 4 bases not matched to a gene. CDR3 coding DNA: TGTGCCAGTAAGGGACTAGCGGGGGGGCAGCAAGAGACCCAGTACTTC. Its translation is CASKGLAGGQQETQYF.

The chain is built from TRBV2 and TRBJ2-3, with a tentative D call TRBD2 (7 bases). CDR3 length: 15 amino acids. Trimming removed 4 bases at V and 3 bases at J, with 14 bases between. Per the germline V gene, CDR1 is SNHLY and CDR2 is FYNNEI. The CDR3 loop reads CASSAVGGQTDTQYF. The CDR3 DNA reads as TGTGCCAGCAGTGCTGTCGGGGGGCAGACAGATACGCAGTATTTT.

For this clone: This CDR3 is also generated by other DNA sequences in the sample. The V call is TRBV19, the J call TRBJ2-1; 9 nucleotides agree with TRBD2. V lost 4 bases to trimming and J lost 0 bases; unmatched junction nucleotides: 4. The CDR3 is made up of 16 amino acids. Germline-derived CDR1 and CDR2 are LNHDA and SQIVND (reference sequence). The CDR3: CASSTLLAGSYNEQFF. CDR3 bases: TGTGCCAGTAGTACCCTACTAGCGGGCTCCTACAATGAGCAGTTCTTC.